This T cell receptor beta chain was found in a study of blood T cell repertoires in COVID-19. Sequencing was performed with immunoSEQ multiplex PCR; in TCRdb, only in-frame clones are kept and a portion is missing. This sample carries 60,000 to 75,000 clones, approximately 90% of them seen once, and the ten largest clones take about 4.2%. This clone appeared once. Trimming stripped 6 bases from V and 8 bases from J, with 19 bases between. Germline loops: CDR1 MNHEY, CDR2 SMNVEV (reference sequence). The CDR3 extends over 14 amino acids. The chain combines TRBV27 with TRBJ1-1; D possibly corresponds to TRBD1 (5 bases). The receptor was isolated from a man between 70 and 80 years old with active COVID-19. Specimen: peripheral blood. CDR3 coding DNA: TGTGCCAGCAGCCCCCCACCCCCAGGGAAAGAAGCTTTCTTT. Protein: CASSPPPPGKEAFF.